This entry lists 32 T cell receptor beta chains sequenced from one sample in a study of blood T cell repertoires in COVID-19. TCRdb keeps only in-frame clones here, not all; method: immunoSEQ multiplex PCR. The sample yields 200,000 to 300,000 clones, about 86% seen once. The sequencing input was peripheral blood. The receptors stem from a woman in her 30s who had recovered from COVID-19.

The chain links TRBV27 to TRBJ2-2, with 7 bases identical to TRBD1. The germline gives CDR1 MNHEY, CDR2 SMNVEV (reference sequence). The CDR3 sequence is 14 residues long. The V and J ends lost 7 bases and 3 bases, in that order; junction bases with no gene match: 5. In DNA form, the CDR3 reads TGTGCCAGCAAGGGACAGATCTACACCGGGGAGCTGTTTTTT. This translates into CASKGQIYTGELFF.

The rearrangement links TRBV5-6 to TRBJ1-2; perhaps TRBD1 as D (5 bases). With 3 bases removed from V and 4 bases from J, the gap between germline ends came to 16 bases. From germline, CDR1 is SGHDT and CDR2 YYEEEE. The CDR3 has 15 residues. This chain's CDR3 is CASSYSGAEAYGYTF. The CDR3 DNA follows: TGTGCCAGCAGCTATTCTGGGGCAGAGGCCTATGGCTACACCTTC. Supplemented by reference TRBV5-6 and TRBJ1-2, the full variable domain reads DAGVTQSPTHLIKTRGQQVTLRCSPKSGHDTVSWYQQALGQGPQFIFQYYEEEERQRGNFPDRFSGHQFPNYSSELNVNALLLGDSALYLCASSYSGAEAYGYTFGSGTRLTVV.

The V gene is TRBV2, the J gene TRBJ2-5, with D tentatively TRBD2 (5 bases). Germline-derived CDR1 and CDR2 are SNHLY and FYNNEI. This CDR3 is built from 14 residues. Trimming took off 1 base at V and 3 bases at J, with 9 bases between the two ends. The CDR3 DNA sequence: TGTGCCAGCAGTGAAGTTCGAGCGGAAGAGACCCAGTACTTC. The encoded protein is CASSEVRAEETQYF.

The chain has TRBV6-5 and TRBJ2-7, with TRBD1 matching 8 bases. Germline V gene lookup returns CDR1 MNHEY and CDR2 SVGAGI. The CDR3 runs 14 residues. The junction had 5 bases not matched to a gene; V was cut back by 5 bases and J by 2 bases. This CDR3 is CASSRQGMTYEQYF. CDR3 DNA sequence: TGTGCCAGCAGTCGACAGGGGATGACCTACGAGCAGTACTTC.

V is TRBV6-5 and J is TRBJ2-1; tentative D call: TRBD1 (6 bases). The CDR3 extends over 15 amino acids. Germline V CDR1 and CDR2: MNHEY, SVGAGI. V lost 5 bases and J 4 bases, leaving 15 bases between the germline ends. CDR3 coding DNA: TGTGCCAGCAGTCCCGGGACAAACCCTTACAATGAGCAGTTCTTC. Amino acids: CASSPGTNPYNEQFF.

Details on this clone: Distinct nucleotide sequences in the sample also encode this CDR3. This chain uses TRBV25-1 with TRBJ1-1; D possibly corresponds to TRBD1 (5 bases). This CDR3 is built from 15 residues. V lost 3 bases, J lost 1 base, and 12 bases lay in between. CDR1 is MGHDK and CDR2 is SYGVNS in the germline V gene. In DNA form, the CDR3 reads TGTGCCAGCAGTGACGCCGGGAGGGGGAACACTGAAGCTTTCTTT. Protein sequence: CASSDAGRGNTEAFF.

The genes are TRBV12-3 or TRBV12-4 and TRBJ1-2; D perhaps matches TRBD1 (5 bases). V was clipped by 4 bases and J by 4 bases, with 10 bases between them. There are 13 residues in the CDR3. This CDR3 is CASSSGNTYGYTF. The CDR3 DNA sequence: TGTGCCAGCAGTTCAGGGAACACCTATGGCTACACCTTC.

The chain employs TRBV6-6 and TRBJ1-2, with D perhaps matching TRBD1 (5 bases). CDR3 length equals 13 residues. The V gene lost 2 bases and the J gene lost 7 bases, with 11 bases spanning the gap. CDR1 is MNHNY, CDR2 SVGAGI, per germline (reference sequence). CDR3 loop: CASSYGAGFGYTF. For the CDR3, the DNA is TGTGCCAGCAGTTACGGTGCAGGGTTTGGCTACACCTTC.

The V call is TRBV18, the J call TRBJ2-2; tentative D call: TRBD2 (6 bases). The V gene's germline CDR1 is KGHSH and CDR2 LQKENI. Trimming pared 6 bases from V and 2 bases from J, leaving 7 bases between. The CDR3 is 13 amino acids. The CDR3 here is CASSGGNTGELFF. CDR3 sequence (DNA): TGTGCCAGCTCCGGGGGAAACACCGGGGAGCTGTTTTTT.

In its sample, this clone was seen a few times. This chain connects TRBV7-8 to TRBJ1-2, with 10 bases aligning to TRBD1. V was clipped by 4 bases and J by 0 bases; unmatched bases: 11. CDR1 SGHVS and CDR2 FQNEAQ come from the germline V gene. This CDR3 region has 18 residues. This chain's CDR3 is CASSSRWTGGGTNYGYTF. The CDR3 DNA is TGTGCCAGCAGCTCCCGTTGGACAGGGGGAGGCACTAACTATGGCTACACCTTC.

The gene calls are TRBV15 and TRBJ1-5; 7 nucleotides line up with TRBD1. This CDR3 has 15 residues. The J segment lost 11 bases and the V segment lost 5 bases, leaving 15 bases of the junction unmatched. The V gene's germline CDR1 is LNHNV and CDR2 YYDKDF (reference sequence). This chain's CDR3 is CATSLRDSGLYAQHF. The DNA of the CDR3 is TGTGCCACCAGCCTCCGGGACAGCGGCTTGTATGCCCAGCATTTT.

This chain links TRBV6-5 with TRBJ1-2, with D uncertain. Germline loops: CDR1 MNHEY, CDR2 SVGAGI. This CDR3 is 14 amino acids long. Trimming pared 2 bases from V and 4 bases from J, leaving 11 bases between. Here the CDR3 reads CASSYSADSYGYTF. The CDR3 nucleotides are TGTGCCAGCAGTTACAGCGCCGATAGCTATGGCTACACCTTC.

The chain uses TRBV6-5 and TRBJ2-3, with TRBD2 matching 7 bases. The CDR3 length is 15 residues. J was trimmed by 3 bases and V by 2 bases; bases with no gene match: 5. Germline V gene lookup returns CDR1 MNHEY and CDR2 SVGAGI. DNA of the CDR3: TGTGCCAGCAGTTACGGGTGGGGAGGGACAGATACGCAGTATTTT. Protein sequence: CASSYGWGGTDTQYF.

This chain links TRBV9 with TRBJ2-3; possible D gene TRBD1, 6 bases. The CDR3 is made up of 17 amino acids. The V end was cut by 4 bases, the J end by 1 base, with 19 bases between. Germline loops: CDR1 SGDLS, CDR2 YYNGEE. The DNA of the CDR3 is TGTGCCAGCAGCCCCAGGGGCAGGCGTATGGGCACAGATACGCAGTATTTT. The encoded protein is CASSPRGRRMGTDTQYF. The full variable domain, completed using reference TRBV9 and TRBJ2-3, is DSGVTQTPKHLITATGQRVTLRCSPRSGDLSVYWYQQSLDQGLQFLIQYYNGEERAKGNILERFSAQQFPDLHSELNLSSLELGDSALYFCASSPRGRRMGTDTQYFGPGTRLTVL.

The chain couples TRBV9 to TRBJ1-1, with 10 nucleotides matching TRBD1. Trimming cost V 3 bases and J 7 bases; bases outside gene matches: 0. Germline lookup yields CDR1 SGDLS and CDR2 YYNGEE. This CDR3 spans 12 amino acids. Written as DNA, the CDR3 is TGTGCCAGCAGCGGGACAGGGGGTGAAGCTTTCTTT. This sequence encodes CASSGTGGEAFF.

CDR3 sequence (DNA): TGTGCCAGCAGCCAAGACGAACAGACAAACACTGAAGCTTTCTTT. It is translated as CASSQDEQTNTEAFF. The V gene is TRBV14, the J gene TRBJ1-1; D remains unclear. Between the trimmed V and J ends, which lost 0 bases and 2 bases, there was a span of 10 bases. The CDR3 loop spans 15 amino acids. The germline V gene encodes CDR1 SGHDN and CDR2 FVKESK.

The chain couples TRBV5-6 to TRBJ1-2, with D possibly TRBD1 on 6 matching bases. Germline V gene lookup returns CDR1 SGHDT and CDR2 YYEEEE. The CDR3 sequence is 13 residues long. V was shortened by 4 bases and J by 7 bases, with 14 bases between the two germline ends. Here the CDR3 DNA reads TGTGCCAGCAGCCTTAGGGGACAAAGTGGCTACACCTTC. Translating gives CASSLRGQSGYTF. Full variable domain (rest looked up from reference TRBV5-6 and TRBJ1-2): DAGVTQSPTHLIKTRGQQVTLRCSPKSGHDTVSWYQQALGQGPQFIFQYYEEEERQRGNFPDRFSGHQFPNYSSELNVNALLLGDSALYLCASSLRGQSGYTFGSGTRLTVV.

The chain uses TRBV27 and TRBJ1-1; TRBD1 matches at 8 bases. The CDR3 totals 15 residues. Germline CDR1 MNHEY, CDR2 SMNVEV (reference sequence). Trimming at V came to 5 bases and at J to 0 bases, leaving 5 bases not matched to a gene. Here the CDR3 DNA reads TGTGCCAGCAGTCCTCGGACAGGGATGAACACTGAAGCTTTCTTT. This gives the protein CASSPRTGMNTEAFF.

This chain links TRBV6-2 or TRBV6-3 with TRBJ2-7, with D possibly being TRBD2 (6 bases). CDR1 is MNHEY, CDR2 SVGEGT, per germline. The CDR3 is made up of 16 amino acids. V was clipped by 2 bases and J by 3 bases, with 17 bases between them. The CDR3, as DNA: TGTGCCAGCAGTTACCGAATCATTTCGGGGGTCTACGAGCAGTACTTC. Translating it yields CASSYRIISGVYEQYF.

The V call is TRBV7-9, the J call TRBJ1-2, with D perhaps matching TRBD1 (5 bases). CDR1 is SEHNR and CDR2 is FQNEAQ in the germline V gene (reference sequence). The CDR3 is 13 residues long. Trimming pared 1 base from V and 5 bases from J, leaving 8 bases between. Here the CDR3 DNA reads TGTGCCAGCAGCTTAGGGGGCGCTTATGGCTACACCTTC. Protein product: CASSLGGAYGYTF.

The rearrangement links TRBV5-4 to TRBJ1-5, with D possibly being TRBD1 (5 bases). With 0 bases removed from V and 6 bases from J, the gap between germline ends came to 13 bases. Germline CDR1 reads SGHNT; CDR2 reads YYREEE (reference sequence). The CDR3 length is 15 residues. CDR3 nucleotides: TGTGCCAGCAGCTTGGATGGGGGGAGCGGTCAGCCCCAGCATTTT. Protein: CASSLDGGSGQPQHF.

This chain connects TRBV19 to TRBJ2-2; 8 bases fit TRBD2. Trimming cost V 7 bases and J 5 bases; bases outside gene matches: 12. The CDR3 sequence is 16 residues long. Per germline, CDR1 LNHDA and CDR2 SQIVND (reference sequence). CDR3 coding DNA: TGTGCCAGTACCCCTTACCCGCTAGCGGGTACCGGGGAGCTGTTTTTT. Its translation is CASTPYPLAGTGELFF.

This clone was observed a single time. J is TRBJ2-5 and V is TRBV5-1; D gene ambiguous. The germline V and J ends were trimmed by 1 base and 1 base, with 11 bases remaining between them. Per germline, CDR1 SGHRS and CDR2 YFSETQ. There are 15 residues in the CDR3. The CDR3 here is CASSLNSLPQETQYF. The CDR3 DNA is TGCGCCAGCAGCTTGAACAGCCTCCCCCAAGAGACCCAGTACTTC. Full variable domain (rest looked up from reference TRBV5-1 and TRBJ2-5): KAGVTQTPRYLIKTRGQQVTLSCSPISGHRSVSWYQQTPGQGLQFLFEYFSETQRNKGNFPGRFSGRQFSNSRSEMNVSTLELGDSALYLCASSLNSLPQETQYFGPGTRLLVL.

The CDR3 loop reads CASSLRVPNYGYTF. The CDR3 bases are TGTGCCAGCAGCCTCCGGGTCCCTAACTATGGCTACACCTTC. This sequence joins TRBV9 and TRBJ1-2; no clear D. The germline CDR1 and CDR2 sequences are SGDLS and YYNGEE. Trimming left V 4 bases short and J 0 bases short, with 10 bases between. The CDR3 loop spans 14 amino acids.

Only one count was recorded for this clone. The chain is built from TRBV2 and TRBJ2-3, with D uncertain. V gave up 3 bases and J gave up 2 bases, with 12 bases separating them. CDR1 is SNHLY, CDR2 FYNNEI, per germline. CDR3 length: 15 residues. The CDR3 spells CASSDAVANTDTQYF. CDR3 coding DNA: TGTGCCAGCAGTGATGCTGTAGCCAACACAGATACGCAGTATTTT.

The gene calls are TRBV29-1 and TRBJ1-2, with D possibly being TRBD1 (6 bases). The CDR3 runs to 12 residues. Germline-derived CDR1 and CDR2 are SQVTM and ANQGSEA. V lost 8 bases and J 4 bases, leaving 14 bases between the germline ends. CDR3 in amino acids: CSHETGRYGYTF. The CDR3 nucleotides read TGCAGCCACGAAACAGGGCGCTATGGCTACACCTTC.

V and J are TRBV9 and TRBJ1-2; D gene uncertain. Germline CDR1 is SGDLS and CDR2 is YYNGEE. The CDR3 has 14 amino acids. V shed 6 bases and J shed 3 bases, with 15 bases lying between them. The CDR3 spells CASTEQEWDYGYTF. The CDR3 nucleotides are TGTGCCAGCACCGAGCAGGAATGGGACTATGGCTACACCTTC.

This chain uses TRBV29-1 with TRBJ2-3, with D perhaps matching TRBD2 (5 bases). This CDR3 has 13 residues. V lost 2 bases and J 4 bases, leaving 10 bases between the germline ends. Germline V gives CDR1 SQVTM, CDR2 ANQGSEA. CDR3: CSVETRWADTQYF. The CDR3 bases are TGCAGCGTTGAAACTAGGTGGGCAGATACGCAGTATTTT.

This clone was observed a handful of times. The chain joins TRBV4-2 to TRBJ1-1; D possibly corresponds to TRBD1 (6 bases). The CDR3 is made up of 14 amino acids. Looked up from germline, CDR1 is LGHNA and CDR2 is YNFKEQ. Trimming pared 2 bases from V and 4 bases from J, leaving 11 bases between. DNA of the CDR3: TGTGCCAGCAGCCAAACAGGGTTGGGCACTGAAGCTTTCTTT. This sequence encodes CASSQTGLGTEAFF.

This clone turned up a few times. The rearrangement uses TRBV5-5 and TRBJ1-5; possibly TRBD1 for D (5 bases). Germline V gene sequence: CDR1 SGHKS, CDR2 YYEKEE (reference sequence). Trimming removed 0 bases from V and 6 bases from J, with 13 bases in between. The CDR3 extends over 15 amino acids. CDR3 residues: CASSLEALGGQPQHF. As DNA, the CDR3 is TGTGCCAGCAGCTTGGAGGCCTTGGGGGGTCAGCCCCAGCATTTT.

The V call is TRBV7-8, the J call TRBJ1-6; the match to TRBD1 covers 12 bases. V shed 2 bases, J shed 8 bases, and the junction held 7 bases outside the gene matches. CDR1 is SGHVS and CDR2 is FQNEAQ in the germline V gene. The length of the CDR3 is 17 residues. The CDR3 region has the DNA TGTGCCAGCAGCTTATGGGACAGGGGGCCGGGGTATTCACCCCTCCACTTT. Amino acid sequence: CASSLWDRGPGYSPLHF.

This rearrangement joins TRBV7-6 to TRBJ2-1, with unresolved D. Germline CDR1 is SGHVS and CDR2 is FNYEAQ. The V end lost 7 bases, the J end lost 8 bases, and 15 bases lay between the germline ends. The CDR3 is 13 residues long. CDR3 in DNA: TGTGCCAGCACACCGGTTGCTAGTTATGAGCAGTTCTTC. This codes for CASTPVASYEQFF.